These 19 T cell receptor beta chains share one sample of origin, sequenced in a study of T cell responses to AZD1222 COVID-19 vaccine. Only in-frame clones appear in the TCRdb table, and some are missing; sequencing was by immunoSEQ multiplex PCR. The table has approximately 83,000 clones, about 90% seen once. Specimen: peripheral blood, collected on day 0 of MenACWY control vaccination. The receptors here all came from an adult in good health.

Turning to this clone: One end of the junction is discordant with germline, which a read error may explain. V and J are TRBV6-1 and TRBJ2-7; no firm D call. CDR3 size: 12 residues. CDR1 and CDR2 (germline): MNHNS, SASEGT. CDR3 amino acids: CASSDSSGQSRF. The CDR3 DNA follows: TGTGCCAGCAGTGATTCAAGTGGCCAATCACGATTC.

The chain carries TRBV28 and TRBJ1-2; TRBD1 aligns across 8 bases. Germline CDR1 MDHEN, CDR2 SYDVKM. The CDR3 is 14 residues long. V trimming: 10 bases; J trimming: 6 bases; junction bases outside the gene matches: 13. The CDR3 coding sequence is TGTGCCATCCTTTCAGGGGGCACCCAAGATGGCTACACCTTC. Translating it yields CAILSGGTQDGYTF.

The rearrangement uses TRBV3-1 (or the pseudogene TRBV3-2) and TRBJ2-1; 8 nucleotides agree with TRBD2. After removal of 4 bases from V and 6 bases from J, the junction contained 11 bases not matched to a gene. Per the germline V gene, CDR1 is LGHDT and CDR2 is YNNKEL (reference sequence). The CDR3 extends over 16 amino acids. The CDR3 DNA reads TGTGCCAGCAGCCGTTATCGAGCGGGGGATTCCAATGAGCAGTTCTTC. Translated, it gives CASSRYRAGDSNEQFF.

This chain joins TRBV11-2 and TRBJ1-2, with a tentative D call TRBD1 (6 bases). The CDR3 spans 15 residues. Deletions cut 1 base from V and 4 bases from J, with 13 bases between. Germline V gives CDR1 SGHAT, CDR2 FQNNGV. In nucleotides, the CDR3 is TGTGCCAGCAGCTTAGTAGGCAACAGGGCCTATGGCTACACCTTC. Its translation is CASSLVGNRAYGYTF.

This clone was counted a single time. In nucleotides, the CDR3 is TGTGCCAGCAGCCAAGATTTTAGCAATCAGCCCCAGCATTTT. Residues: CASSQDFSNQPQHF. V is TRBV6-6 and J is TRBJ1-5; D gene unclear. The germline V and J ends were trimmed by 6 bases and 0 bases, with 9 bases remaining between them. Per the germline V gene, CDR1 is MNHNY and CDR2 is SVGAGI (reference sequence). The CDR3 runs 14 residues.

This clone was counted a single time. The V gene is TRBV27, the J gene TRBJ1-5, with D tentatively TRBD1 (5 bases). The CDR3 covers 13 residues. V lost 4 bases to trimming and J lost 6 bases, with 10 bases between them. Germline CDR1 and CDR2: MNHEY and SMNVEV (reference sequence). The chain's CDR3 is CASSWGGSQPQHF. CDR3 in DNA: TGTGCCAGCAGTTGGGGGGGAAGTCAGCCCCAGCATTTT.

V usage is TRBV4-3 and J usage is TRBJ2-3; possibly TRBD1 for D (5 bases). The CDR3 spans 15 residues. Germline V gene lookup returns CDR1 LGHNA and CDR2 YSLEER. Trimming left V 0 bases short and J 0 bases short, with 7 bases between. The CDR3 nucleotides read TGCGCCAGCAGCCAAGATGACAGAAGCACAGATACGCAGTATTTT. It yields the protein CASSQDDRSTDTQYF.

The gene calls are TRBV27 and TRBJ1-5; D gene uncertain. Trimming shortened V by 2 bases and J by 0 bases, and 11 bases separated the two germline ends. Per the germline V gene, CDR1 is MNHEY and CDR2 is SMNVEV (reference sequence). The CDR3 totals 16 residues. Written as DNA, the CDR3 is TGTGCCAGCAGTTTACGGCAGTCACCTAGCAATCAGCCCCAGCATTTT. Translated: CASSLRQSPSNQPQHF.

This chain links TRBV6-2 or TRBV6-3 with TRBJ1-1, with TRBD1 matching over 8 bases. CDR1 and CDR2 from the germline V gene are MNHEY and SVGEGT. The CDR3 consists of 14 residues. J lost 10 bases, V lost 6 bases, and 13 bases had no gene match. The CDR3 DNA reads as TGTGCCAGCAGCCCTCACTCAGGGGGCGCGTCAGCTTTCTTT. Translating it yields CASSPHSGGASAFF.

A single count supports this clone. This rearrangement joins TRBV11-2 to TRBJ2-7; 8 bases fit TRBD1. With V trimmed by 2 bases and J by 3 bases, 3 bases remained unmatched. The CDR3 runs 14 residues. Germline CDR1 SGHAT, CDR2 FQNNGV. CDR3 bases: TGTGCCAGCAGCTTATCCGGACAGGGCTACGAGCAGTACTTC. It yields the protein CASSLSGQGYEQYF.

This sequence joins TRBV6-4 and TRBJ2-3, with 7 bases identical to TRBD1. Trimming at V came to 4 bases and at J to 1 base, leaving 20 bases not matched to a gene. The CDR3 is 20 residues long. The germline V gene has CDR1 MRHNA and CDR2 SNTAGT. CDR3 sequence: CASSGHRGSTPPPGTDTQYF. The CDR3, as DNA: TGTGCCAGCAGTGGACACAGGGGTTCCACTCCCCCCCCAGGCACAGATACGCAGTATTTT.

Regarding this clone: At one of its ends the junction is not consistent with the germline gene, which may arise from a read error. The CDR3 coding sequence is TGTGCCAGCTTCTTCGGGGTAGCGGGATTCTTC. Its protein product is CASFFGVAGFF. This chain joins TRBV6-5 and TRBJ2-7; 8 bases are a match to TRBD2. CDR1 is MNHEY and CDR2 is SVGAGI in the germline V gene. The CDR3 is 11 residues long.

V usage is TRBV5-1 and J usage is TRBJ2-6; D unclear. Trimming shortened V by 5 bases and J by 3 bases, and 12 bases separated the two germline ends. The CDR3 length is 15 residues. Germline V gene sequence: CDR1 SGHRS, CDR2 YFSETQ. CDR3 region: CASSYVVGGANVLTF. For the CDR3, the DNA is TGCGCCAGCAGTTACGTGGTTGGTGGGGCCAACGTCCTGACTTTC.

The V call is TRBV12-3 or TRBV12-4, the J call TRBJ1-2, with D tentatively TRBD1 (6 bases). Trimming left V 4 bases short and J 3 bases short, with 9 bases between. The CDR3 covers 13 residues. DNA for the CDR3: TGTGCCAGCAGTTCCAGGGGCGACTATGGCTACACCTTC. It is translated as CASSSRGDYGYTF.

V is TRBV4-1 and J is TRBJ1-5; D gene ambiguous. The CDR3 consists of 15 residues. The germline V gene encodes CDR1 MGHRA and CDR2 YSYEKL. Trimming shortened V by 3 bases and J by 2 bases, and 11 bases separated the two germline ends. The CDR3 DNA follows: TGCGCCAGCAGCCATCCCCCGGGAGGCAATCAGCCCCAGCATTTT. Translated, it gives CASSHPPGGNQPQHF.

This clone was picked up one time. The genes are TRBV19 and TRBJ2-7; D might be TRBD1 or TRBD2, each matching 5 bases. The CDR3 runs 15 residues. CDR1 and CDR2 from the germline V gene are LNHDA and SQIVND (reference sequence). V was shortened by 0 bases and J by 0 bases, with 9 bases between the two germline ends. In DNA, the CDR3 is TGTGCCAGTAGTATAGATGGGGGAAGCTCCTACGAGCAGTACTTC. Translating it yields CASSIDGGSSYEQYF.

The chain combines TRBV30 with TRBJ1-2; D gene ambiguous. The CDR3 has 15 amino acids. V was clipped by 4 bases and J by 9 bases, with 24 bases between them. The germline V gene encodes CDR1 GTSNPN and CDR2 SVGIG (reference sequence). The CDR3 spells CAWNPYEGPRGSYTF. The CDR3 bases are TGTGCCTGGAACCCCTACGAGGGCCCAAGAGGAAGCTACACCTTC.

The rearrangement uses TRBV6-2 or TRBV6-3 and TRBJ2-3; 7 nucleotides match TRBD1. The CDR3 consists of 15 residues. Unmatched junction bases numbered 5, after V lost 2 bases and J lost 3 bases. The germline V gene encodes CDR1 MNHEY and CDR2 SVGEGT. CDR3 in amino acids: CASSYDRADTDTQYF. The CDR3 region has the DNA TGTGCCAGCAGTTACGACAGGGCGGATACAGATACGCAGTATTTT.

The CDR3 loop is CASSSLTDNSPLHF. The CDR3 coding sequence is TGTGCCAGCAGCTCCCTGACGGATAATTCACCCCTCCACTTT. This sequence joins TRBV11-2 and TRBJ1-6, with D unclear. This CDR3 has 14 amino acids. The V end was cut by 4 bases, the J end by 5 bases, with 9 bases between. Looked up from germline, CDR1 is SGHAT and CDR2 is FQNNGV.